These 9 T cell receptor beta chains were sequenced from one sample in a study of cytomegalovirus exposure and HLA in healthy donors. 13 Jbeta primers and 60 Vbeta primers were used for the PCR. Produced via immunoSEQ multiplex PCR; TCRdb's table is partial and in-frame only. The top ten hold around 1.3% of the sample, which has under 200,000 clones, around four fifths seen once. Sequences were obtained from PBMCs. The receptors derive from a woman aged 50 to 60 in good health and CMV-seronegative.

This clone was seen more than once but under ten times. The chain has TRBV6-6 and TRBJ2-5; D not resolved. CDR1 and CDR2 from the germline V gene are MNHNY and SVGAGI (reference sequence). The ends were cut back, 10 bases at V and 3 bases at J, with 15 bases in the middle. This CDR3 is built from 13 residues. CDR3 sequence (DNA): TGTGCCACCGCATCCCACCAGGAAGAGACCCAGTACTTC. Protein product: CATASHQEETQYF.

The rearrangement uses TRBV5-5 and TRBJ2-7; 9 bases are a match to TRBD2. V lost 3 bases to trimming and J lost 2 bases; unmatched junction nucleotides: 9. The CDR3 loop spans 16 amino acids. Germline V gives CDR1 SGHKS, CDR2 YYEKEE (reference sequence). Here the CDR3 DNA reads TGTGCCAGCAGCTCGTCCTTCCTAGCGGGGCCCTACGAGCAGTACTTC. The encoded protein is CASSSSFLAGPYEQYF.

The CDR3, as DNA: TGCGCCAGCAGCCAAGACGGGACAGGGACTTCCTACGAGCAGTACTTC. Its translation is CASSQDGTGTSYEQYF. This chain links TRBV4-3 with TRBJ2-7; 9 nucleotides line up with TRBD1. Trimming cost V 0 bases and J 1 base; bases outside gene matches: 4. The germline V gene encodes CDR1 LGHNA and CDR2 YSLEER. This CDR3 has 16 residues.

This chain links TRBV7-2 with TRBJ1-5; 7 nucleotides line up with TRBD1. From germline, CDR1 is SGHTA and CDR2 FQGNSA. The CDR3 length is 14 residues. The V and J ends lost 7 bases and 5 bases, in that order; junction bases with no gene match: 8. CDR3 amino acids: CASTRGQRDQPQHF. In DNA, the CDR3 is TGTGCCAGCACCCGGGGACAGCGAGATCAGCCCCAGCATTTT.

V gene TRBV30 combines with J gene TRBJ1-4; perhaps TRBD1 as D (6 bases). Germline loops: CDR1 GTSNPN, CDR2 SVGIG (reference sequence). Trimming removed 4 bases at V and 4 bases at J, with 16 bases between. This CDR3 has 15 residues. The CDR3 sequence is CAWNRGGAINEKLFF. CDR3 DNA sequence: TGTGCCTGGAACCGAGGGGGAGCGATTAATGAAAAACTGTTTTTT.

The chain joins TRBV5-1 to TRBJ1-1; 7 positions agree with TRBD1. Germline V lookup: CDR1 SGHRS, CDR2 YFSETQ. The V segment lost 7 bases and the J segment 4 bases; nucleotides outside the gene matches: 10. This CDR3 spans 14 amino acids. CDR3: CASHSGTVVTEAFF. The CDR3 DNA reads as TGCGCCAGCCACTCAGGGACAGTCGTCACTGAAGCTTTCTTT.

The chain's CDR3 is CATSRDDIPSTDTQYF. In DNA form, the CDR3 reads TGTGCCACCAGCAGAGACGACATCCCCAGCACAGATACGCAGTATTTT. The gene calls are TRBV15 and TRBJ2-3; D not resolved. This CDR3 spans 16 amino acids. Looked up from germline, CDR1 is LNHNV and CDR2 is YYDKDF (reference sequence). Trimming cost V 0 bases and J 0 bases, with 10 bases left between them.

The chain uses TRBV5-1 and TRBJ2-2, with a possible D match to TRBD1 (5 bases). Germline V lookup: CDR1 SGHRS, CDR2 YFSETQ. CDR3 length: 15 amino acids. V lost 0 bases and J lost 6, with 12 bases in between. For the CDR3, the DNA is TGCGCCAGCAGCTTGGGGGGCCCCTACGCCGGGGAGCTGTTTTTT. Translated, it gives CASSLGGPYAGELFF.

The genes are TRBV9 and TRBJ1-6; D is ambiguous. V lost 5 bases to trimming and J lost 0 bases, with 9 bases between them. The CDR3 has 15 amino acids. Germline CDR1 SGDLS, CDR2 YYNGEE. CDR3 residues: CASREGSSYNSPLHF. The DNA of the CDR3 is TGTGCCAGCAGGGAAGGGAGCTCCTATAATTCACCCCTCCACTTT.